The sequence of this TCR beta chain was determined in a study of blood T cell repertoires in COVID-19. CDR3 length: 13 amino acids. CDR1 is SGHRS, CDR2 YFSETQ, per germline. The germline V and J ends were trimmed by 2 bases and 4 bases, with 8 bases remaining between them. Sequenced by immunoSEQ multiplex PCR; TCRdb stores in-frame clones only, minus some. Of approximately 26,000 clones listed, 85% to 90% are singletons. This chain uses TRBV5-1 with TRBJ2-3, with D possibly matching TRBD1 (6 bases). This sequence was found in a woman between 55 and 75 years old with active COVID-19. Material: peripheral blood. Written as DNA, the CDR3 is TGCGCCAGCAGCTTACAGGGAGCAGATACGCAGTATTTT. It encodes CASSLQGADTQYF.